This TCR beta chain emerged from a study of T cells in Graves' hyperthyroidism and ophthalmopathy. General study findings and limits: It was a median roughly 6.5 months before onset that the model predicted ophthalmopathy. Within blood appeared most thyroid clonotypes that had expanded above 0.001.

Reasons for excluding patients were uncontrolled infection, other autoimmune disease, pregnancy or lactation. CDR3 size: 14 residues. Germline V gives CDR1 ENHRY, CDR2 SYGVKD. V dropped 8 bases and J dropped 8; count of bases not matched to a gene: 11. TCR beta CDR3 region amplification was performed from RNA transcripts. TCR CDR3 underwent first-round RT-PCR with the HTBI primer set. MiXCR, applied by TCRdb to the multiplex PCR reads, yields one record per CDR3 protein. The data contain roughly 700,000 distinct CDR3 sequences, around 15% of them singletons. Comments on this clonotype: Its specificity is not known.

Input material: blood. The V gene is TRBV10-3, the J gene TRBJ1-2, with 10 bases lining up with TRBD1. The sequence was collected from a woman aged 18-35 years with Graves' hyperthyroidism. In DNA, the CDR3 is TGTGCCATCCGGCCCGGGACAGGGGAGGGAGGCTACACCTTC. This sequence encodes CAIRPGTGEGGYTF.